This T cell receptor (beta chain) came from a study of tumor-infiltrating lymphocytes in localized non-small cell lung cancer (dated by TCRdb to the early 2020s). Looking at the study overall: Several histologies were represented in the cohort, which also included both smokers and never-smokers as well as patients whose samples were collected after neoadjuvant chemotherapy. The overall ICON cohort comprised over a hundred surgical patients with localized non-small cell lung cancer whose tumors were resected. A total of 50 or so patients were included in the paired tumor versus uninvolved lung comparison of immunoSEQ T-cell fraction. The same patients underwent several integrated assays, with TCR sequencing performed together with flow cytometry, multiplex immunofluorescence, RNA-seq, exome sequencing and proteomics. Each patient contributed resected tumor tissue and uninvolved lung tissue from the same patient, described as non-adjacent to the tumor. Overall study outcomes, separate from this receptor: Because different pieces of the same tissue were used for different assays, technical variation could not be separated from intratumor heterogeneity. Recurrence-free survival showed no association with tumor T-cell fraction measured by TCR sequencing (p = 0.61). The TCR-derived T-cell fraction showed no difference between the flow cytometry-defined immunotypes IM1 (good prognosis) and IM2 (poor prognosis). Consistent with immunofluorescence CD3 counts, TCRbeta sequencing supported greater T cell infiltration in tumors than in uninvolved lung tissue. Since assay coverage differed from patient to patient depending on how much tissue was available, TCR sequencing was done for only a subset of the cohort.

CDR1 SGHTA and CDR2 FQGNSA are derived from the germline V gene. V and J are trimmed by 3 bases and 10 bases, and the gene matches miss 7 bases of the junction. The CDR3 runs 14 amino acids, cysteine and phenylalanine included. Only CDR3 DNA is held: 42 bases, read in frame from base 1. Points on this clone: Its specific antigen is unknown. No base quality values were provided; no much bigger clone lies one nucleotide off.

Patient enrollment in ICON started in 2016, and the final patient was enrolled in 2018. Fresh tumor and matched uninvolved tissue for in-depth immune analyses, including TCR sequencing, were collected from a subcohort of around 76 patients. No cell sorting was done, and TCR sequencing was instead run on DNA isolated from bulk tissue. The T-cell fraction in tumor and uninvolved lung tissue was obtained from TCR sequencing using the immunoSEQ assay. Per the original workflow: For survival analysis, patients were split into high (upper tertile) and low (lower two tertiles) T-cell fraction groups and compared by log-rank test. Paired tumor versus uninvolved lung differences in T-cell fraction were tested with a signed-rank test. The clones in this table, taken by TCRdb from immuneACCESS, are in-frame only. Not every clone is retained; where verified, under half of the shortfall comes from an unresolved V gene, and the cause of the rest is unknown. V and J calls plus clone size are reproduced from that table; the DNA served to infer D and trimming. Counted in this sample were about 16,000 clones; about four fifths of them appeared once. Approximately 9.6% of the sample is in the top ten clones.

The rearranged chain carries TRBV7-2 and TRBJ2-1, and TRBD2 matches 9 of the central bases. The receptor was isolated from a human donor with non-small cell lung cancer. The sequenced sample was lung tumor tissue. At the DNA level, the sequence is TGTGCCAGCAGCTTCGGAGCGGGAGGTTACGAGCAGTTCTTC. This codes for CASSFGAGGYEQFF.